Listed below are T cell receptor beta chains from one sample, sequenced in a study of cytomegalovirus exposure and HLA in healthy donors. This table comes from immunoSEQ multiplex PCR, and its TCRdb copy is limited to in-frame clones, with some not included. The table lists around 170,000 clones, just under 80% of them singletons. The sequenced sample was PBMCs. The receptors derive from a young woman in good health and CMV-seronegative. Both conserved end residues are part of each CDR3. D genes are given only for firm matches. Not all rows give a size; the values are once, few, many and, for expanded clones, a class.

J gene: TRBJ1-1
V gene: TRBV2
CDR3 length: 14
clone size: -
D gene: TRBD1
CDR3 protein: CASSATRGDTEAFF
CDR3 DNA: TGTGCCAGCAGTGCTACCAGGGGGGACACTGAAGCTTTCTTT

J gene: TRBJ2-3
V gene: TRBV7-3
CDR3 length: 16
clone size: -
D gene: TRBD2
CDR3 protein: CASSLGPGGAGDTQYF
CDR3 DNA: TGTGCCAGCAGCTTAGGGCCCGGGGGGGCTGGAGATACGCAGTATTTT

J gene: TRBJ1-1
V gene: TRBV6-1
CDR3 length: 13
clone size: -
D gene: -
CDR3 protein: CASNEASDTEAFF
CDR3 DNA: TGTGCCAGCAATGAGGCCTCCGACACTGAAGCTTTCTTT

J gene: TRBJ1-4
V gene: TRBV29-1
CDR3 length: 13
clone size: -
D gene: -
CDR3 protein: CSGSGENNEKLFF
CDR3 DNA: TGCAGCGGCTCAGGGGAAAATAATGAAAAACTGTTTTTT

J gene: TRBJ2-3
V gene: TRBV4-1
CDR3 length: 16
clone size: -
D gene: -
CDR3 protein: CASSQEGPSSTDTQYF
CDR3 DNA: TGCGCCAGCAGCCAAGAGGGGCCTTCTAGCACAGATACGCAGTATTTT

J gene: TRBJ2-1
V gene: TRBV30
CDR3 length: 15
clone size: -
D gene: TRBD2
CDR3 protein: CAWSPSGGFFGEQFF
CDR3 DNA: TGTGCCTGGAGTCCGTCGGGGGGGTTTTTCGGTGAGCAGTTCTTC

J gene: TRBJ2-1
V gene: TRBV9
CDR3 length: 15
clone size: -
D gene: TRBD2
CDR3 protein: CASSVAASGYNEQFF
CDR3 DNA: TGTGCCAGCAGCGTAGCGGCTAGCGGATACAATGAGCAGTTCTTC

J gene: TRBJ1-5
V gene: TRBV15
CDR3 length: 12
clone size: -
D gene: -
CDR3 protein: CATGEGSQPQHF
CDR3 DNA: TGTGCCACCGGGGAGGGGAGTCAGCCCCAGCATTTT

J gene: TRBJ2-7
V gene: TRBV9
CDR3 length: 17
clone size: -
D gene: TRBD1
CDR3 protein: CASSVPEGGLLCYEQYF
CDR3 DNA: TGTGCCAGCAGCGTTCCTGAAGGGGGCTTACTTTGCTACGAGCAGTACTTC

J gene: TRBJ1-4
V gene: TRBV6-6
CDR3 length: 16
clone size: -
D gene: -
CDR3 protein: CASSFRTQGGGEKLFF
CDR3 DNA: TGTGCCAGCAGTTTTAGGACGCAGGGTGGTGGTGAAAAACTGTTTTTT

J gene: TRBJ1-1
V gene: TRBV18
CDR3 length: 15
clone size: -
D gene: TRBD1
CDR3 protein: CASSSPTGGLFEAFF
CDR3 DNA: TGTGCCAGCTCATCGCCAACAGGGGGCCTATTTGAAGCTTTCTTT

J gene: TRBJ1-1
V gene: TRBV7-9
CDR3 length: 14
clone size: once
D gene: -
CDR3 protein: CASSPRRWNTEAFF
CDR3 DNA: TGTGCCAGCAGCCCGCGAAGATGGAACACTGAAGCTTTCTTT

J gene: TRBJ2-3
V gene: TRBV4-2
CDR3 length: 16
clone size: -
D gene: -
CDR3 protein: CASSQGTGSHGDTQYF
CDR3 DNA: TGTGCCAGCAGCCAAGGTACAGGAAGCCATGGAGATACGCAGTATTTT

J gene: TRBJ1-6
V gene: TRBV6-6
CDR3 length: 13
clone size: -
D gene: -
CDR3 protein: CASSSESGATLHF
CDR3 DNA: TGTGCCAGCAGTTCGGAATCAGGGGCGACCCTCCACTTT

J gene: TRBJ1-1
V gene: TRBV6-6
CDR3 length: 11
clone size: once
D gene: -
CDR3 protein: CASIRQFEAFF
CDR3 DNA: TGTGCCAGCATTCGACAGTTTGAAGCTTTCTTT

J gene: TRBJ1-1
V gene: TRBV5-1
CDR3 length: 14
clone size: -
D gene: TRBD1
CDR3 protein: CASSINRGSTEAFF
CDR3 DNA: TGCGCCAGCAGCATCAACAGGGGCAGCACTGAAGCTTTCTTT

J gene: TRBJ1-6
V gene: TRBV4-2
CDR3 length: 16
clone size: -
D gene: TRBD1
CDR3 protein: CASRPTTGEDHSPLHF
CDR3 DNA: TGTGCCAGCAGACCAACAACAGGGGAAGACCATTCACCCCTCCACTTT

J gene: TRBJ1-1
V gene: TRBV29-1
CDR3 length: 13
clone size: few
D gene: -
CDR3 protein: CSVFPTGNTEAFF
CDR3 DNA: TGCAGCGTCTTCCCGACAGGGAACACTGAAGCTTTCTTT

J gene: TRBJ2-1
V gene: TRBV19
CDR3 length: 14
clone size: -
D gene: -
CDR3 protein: CASSISGMSNEQFF
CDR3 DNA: TGTGCCAGTAGTATATCCGGGATGTCCAATGAGCAGTTCTTC

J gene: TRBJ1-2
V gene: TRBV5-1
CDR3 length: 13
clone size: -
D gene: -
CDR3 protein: CASSLASRSGYTF
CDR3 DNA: TGCGCCAGCAGCTTGGCCTCAAGGAGCGGCTACACCTTC

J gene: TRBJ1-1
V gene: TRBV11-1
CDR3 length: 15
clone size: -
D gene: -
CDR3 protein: CASSLGGRWNTEAFF
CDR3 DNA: TGTGCCAGCAGCTTAGGGGGGCGTTGGAACACTGAAGCTTTCTTT

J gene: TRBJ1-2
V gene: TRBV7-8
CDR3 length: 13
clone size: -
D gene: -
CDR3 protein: CASSLAQGFGYTF
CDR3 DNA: TGTGCCAGCAGCTTAGCGCAGGGGTTTGGCTACACCTTC

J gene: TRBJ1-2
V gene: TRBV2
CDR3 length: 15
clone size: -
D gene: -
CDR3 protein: CASSEGQGLGYGYTF
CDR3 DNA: TGTGCCAGCAGTGAAGGGCAGGGGTTAGGCTATGGCTACACCTTC

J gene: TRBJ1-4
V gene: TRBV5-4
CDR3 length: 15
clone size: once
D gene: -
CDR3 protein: CASSPSGGLGEKLFF
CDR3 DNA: TGTGCCAGCAGTCCCAGCGGGGGGCTCGGTGAAAAACTGTTTTTT

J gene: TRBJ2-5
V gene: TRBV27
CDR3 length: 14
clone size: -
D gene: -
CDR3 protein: CASSSFGVAETQYF
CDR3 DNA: TGTGCCAGCAGCTCCTTCGGGGTTGCGGAGACCCAGTACTTC

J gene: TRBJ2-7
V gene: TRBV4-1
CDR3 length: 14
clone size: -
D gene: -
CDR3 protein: CASSQGAGLDEQYF
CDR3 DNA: TGCGCCAGCAGCCAAGGGGCAGGGCTCGACGAGCAGTACTTC

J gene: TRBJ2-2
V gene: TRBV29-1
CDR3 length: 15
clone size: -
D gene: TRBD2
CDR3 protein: CSVVTSGANTGELFF
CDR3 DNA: TGCAGCGTTGTCACTAGCGGGGCGAACACCGGGGAGCTGTTTTTT

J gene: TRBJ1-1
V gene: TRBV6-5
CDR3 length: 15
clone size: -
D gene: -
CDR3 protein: CASSRRTGTNTEAFF
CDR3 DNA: TGTGCCAGCAGTCGCCGGACCGGGACTAACACTGAAGCTTTCTTT

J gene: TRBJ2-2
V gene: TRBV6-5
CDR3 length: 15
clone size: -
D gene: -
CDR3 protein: CASSYSARGTGELFF
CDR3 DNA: TGTGCCAGCAGTTACTCCGCTCGGGGAACCGGGGAGCTGTTTTTT

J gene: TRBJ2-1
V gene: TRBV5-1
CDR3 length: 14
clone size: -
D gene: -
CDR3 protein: CASSLVRAGNEQFF
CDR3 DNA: TGCGCCAGCAGCTTGGTCAGGGCTGGGAATGAGCAGTTCTTC

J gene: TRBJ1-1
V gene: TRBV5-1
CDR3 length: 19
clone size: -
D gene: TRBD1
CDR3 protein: CASSLFPGSTGTGGTEAFF
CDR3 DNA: TGCGCCAGCAGCTTGTTCCCCGGAAGTACCGGGACAGGGGGCACTGAAGCTTTCTTT

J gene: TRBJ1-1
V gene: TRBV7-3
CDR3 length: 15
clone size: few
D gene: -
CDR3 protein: CASSPDGGRHTEAFF
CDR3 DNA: TGTGCCAGCAGCCCCGACGGGGGGCGTCACACTGAAGCTTTCTTT

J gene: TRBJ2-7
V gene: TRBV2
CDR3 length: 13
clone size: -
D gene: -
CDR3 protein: CASSEVKSGEQYF
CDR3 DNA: TGTGCCAGCAGTGAAGTCAAGTCGGGGGAGCAGTACTTC

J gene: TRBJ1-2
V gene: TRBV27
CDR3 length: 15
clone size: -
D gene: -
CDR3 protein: CASSFTRGLSYGYTF
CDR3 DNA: TGTGCCAGCAGTTTCACTCGAGGGTTAAGCTATGGCTACACCTTC

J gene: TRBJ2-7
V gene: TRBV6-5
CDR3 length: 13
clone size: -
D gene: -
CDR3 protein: CASSGLLPYEQYF
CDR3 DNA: TGTGCCAGCTCCGGACTCTTACCCTACGAGCAGTACTTC

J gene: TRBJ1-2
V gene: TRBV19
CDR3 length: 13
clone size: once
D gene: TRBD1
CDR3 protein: CASDDRGADGYTF
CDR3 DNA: TGTGCCAGCGATGACAGGGGGGCCGATGGCTACACCTTC

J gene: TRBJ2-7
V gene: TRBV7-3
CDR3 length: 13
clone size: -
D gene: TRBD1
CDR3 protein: CASSRQGIGEQYF
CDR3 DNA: TGTGCCAGCAGCCGACAGGGGATCGGCGAGCAGTACTTC

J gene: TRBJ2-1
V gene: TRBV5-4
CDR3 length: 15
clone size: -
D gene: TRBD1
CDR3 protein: CASSRTGGTYNEQFF
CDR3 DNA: TGTGCCAGCAGCCGTACAGGGGGAACATACAATGAGCAGTTCTTC

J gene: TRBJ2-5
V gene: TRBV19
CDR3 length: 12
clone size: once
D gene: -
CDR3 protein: CASSEGAETQYF
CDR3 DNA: TGTGCCAGTAGTGAGGGTGCAGAGACCCAGTACTTC

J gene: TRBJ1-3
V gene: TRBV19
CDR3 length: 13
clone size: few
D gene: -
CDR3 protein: CAIRSGIGNTIYF
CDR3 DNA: TGTGCCATCCGCAGCGGGATTGGAAACACCATATATTTT

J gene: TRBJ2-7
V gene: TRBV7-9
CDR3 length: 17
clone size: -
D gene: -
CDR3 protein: CASRTIGDIVSGVEQYF
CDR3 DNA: TGTGCCAGCAGAACAATCGGGGACATAGTGTCTGGGGTCGAGCAGTACTTC